These 9 T cell receptor beta chains originate from one sample sequenced in a study of blood T cell repertoires in COVID-19. The repertoire was sequenced with immunoSEQ multiplex PCR; TCRdb's copy has only in-frame clones and lacks some. Of under 500,000 clones listed, around nine tenths were seen once; the top ten hold roughly 2%. The sample was PBMCs or T cells enriched from blood (not recorded which). All receptors derive from a woman under 30 with acute COVID-19.

The table lists this clone with a count of one. This sequence joins TRBV18 and TRBJ2-7; D call uncertain. In germline, CDR1 is KGHSH, CDR2 LQKENI. Trimming pared 5 bases from V and 3 bases from J, leaving 11 bases between. This CDR3 region has 13 residues. The CDR3 nucleotides are TGTGCCAGCTCAGCTTTCCACAGCTACGAGCAGTACTTC. Translated, it gives CASSAFHSYEQYF.

The gene calls are TRBV18 and TRBJ1-2, with D uncertain. The V and J ends lost 0 bases and 2 bases respectively, with 13 bases between them. Germline V gene sequence: CDR1 KGHSH, CDR2 LQKENI. CDR3 length: 16 amino acids. The CDR3 DNA reads TGTGCCAGCTCACCACCGCGGGGTATTGAAAACTATGGCTACACCTTC. Its translation: CASSPPRGIENYGYTF.

The gene calls are TRBV27 and TRBJ2-7; D uncertain. Germline V gene lookup returns CDR1 MNHEY and CDR2 SMNVEV (reference sequence). With 6 bases removed from V and 0 bases from J, the gap between germline ends came to 9 bases. CDR3 size: 13 residues. CDR3 amino acids: CASRPGRSYEQYF. The CDR3 nucleotides read TGTGCCAGCAGACCCGGTCGCTCCTACGAGCAGTACTTC.

The chain employs TRBV11-2 and TRBJ2-7, with 9 positions matching TRBD1. There are 15 residues in the CDR3. The germline CDR1 and CDR2 sequences are SGHAT and FQNNGV. J lost 5 bases, V lost 5 bases, and 10 bases had no gene match. The CDR3 DNA reads as TGTGCCAGCAGCCAGGGACAGGGATACTACCACGAGCAGTACTTC. Translation gives CASSQGQGYYHEQYF.

This chain uses TRBV6-5 with TRBJ2-7, with 12 bases that match TRBD1. Trimming at V came to 5 bases and at J to 7 bases, leaving 9 bases not matched to a gene. Per the germline V gene, CDR1 is MNHEY and CDR2 is SVGAGI. CDR3 length: 15 amino acids. The CDR3 region has the DNA TGTGCCAGCAGTAAAAAAGGGACAGGGGGCTGGGAGCAGTACTTC. Translation gives CASSKKGTGGWEQYF.

This chain links TRBV12-5 with TRBJ2-1; D unclear. The CDR3 sequence is 13 residues long. V gave up 7 bases and J gave up 4 bases, with 11 bases separating them. Germline lookup yields CDR1 LGHNT and CDR2 FRNRAP. As DNA, the CDR3 is TGTGCTAGTGCCCCCGGTGATTACAATGAGCAGTTCTTC. Translated: CASAPGDYNEQFF. Combining the CDR3 with reference TRBV12-5 and TRBJ2-1 gives the whole variable domain DARVTQTPRHKVTEMGQEVTMRCQPILGHNTVFWYRQTMMQGLELLAYFRNRAPLDDSGMPKDRFSAEMPDATLATLKIQPSEPRDSAVYFCASAPGDYNEQFFGPGTRLTVL.

CDR3 protein: CASSPAGHGNQPQHF. CDR3 nucleotide sequence: TGTGCCAGCAGCCCGGCAGGGCATGGCAATCAGCCCCAGCATTTT. The chain uses TRBV14 and TRBJ1-5; perhaps TRBD1 as D (5 bases). This CDR3 has 15 residues. Germline V gene data show CDR1 as SGHDN and CDR2 as FVKESK. Trimming left V 4 bases short and J 2 bases short, with 12 bases between. The full variable domain, completed using reference TRBV14 and TRBJ1-5, is EAGVTQFPSHSVIEKGQTVTLRCDPISGHDNLYWYRRVMGKEIKFLLHFVKESKQDESGMPNNRFLAERTGGTYSTLKVQPAELEDSGVYFCASSPAGHGNQPQHFGDGTRLSIL.

The chain carries TRBV9 and TRBJ1-3; D may be TRBD1 (6 bases). The CDR3 contains 15 residues. CDR1 and CDR2 (germline): SGDLS, YYNGEE. With 2 bases removed from V and 2 bases from J, the gap between germline ends came to 11 bases. The CDR3 DNA follows: TGTGCCAGCAGCGTGACAGGTAGCCCTGGAAACACCATATATTTT. Amino acids: CASSVTGSPGNTIYF.

This sequence joins TRBV9 and TRBJ2-3, with 8 bases fitting TRBD2. The CDR3 has 15 amino acids. Germline lookup yields CDR1 SGDLS and CDR2 YYNGEE. V was pared by 3 bases and J by 2 bases, with 5 bases of the junction left unmatched. CDR3 sequence: CASSGAGGSTDTQYF. Here the CDR3 DNA reads TGTGCCAGCAGCGGCGCGGGGGGTTCCACAGATACGCAGTATTTT.